These T cell receptor beta chains were read from a single sample in a study of cytomegalovirus exposure and HLA in healthy donors. The method was immunoSEQ multiplex PCR; TCRdb's version includes in-frame clones alone and lacks a portion of them. The sample has 130,000 to 150,000 clones, around 77% seen once. The sample taken for sequencing was PBMCs. The receptors were gathered from a man between 18 and 29 years old in good health and CMV-seronegative. The CDR3 runs from the conserved cysteine through the conserved F or W. Each record gives: clone size, J gene, D gene, V gene, CDR3 DNA, CDR3 protein. The D gene is left open where the match is weak. Rows may omit the clone size; those that give it use once, few, many or a size class.

clone size: NA
J gene: TRBJ1-4
D gene: NA
V gene: TRBV5-6
CDR3 DNA: TGTGCCAGCAGCTCTTCAGGGGACGAAAAACTGTTTTTT
CDR3 protein: CASSSSGDEKLFF

clone size: NA
J gene: TRBJ2-3
D gene: NA
V gene: TRBV27
CDR3 DNA: TGTGCCAGCAGTAACTACAGGGTCGGAGATACGCAGTATTTT
CDR3 protein: CASSNYRVGDTQYF

clone size: NA
J gene: TRBJ2-7
D gene: TRBD1
V gene: TRBV2
CDR3 DNA: TGTGCCAGCAGGACCCAGACAGGGGGCCGCTACGAGCAGTACTTC
CDR3 protein: CASRTQTGGRYEQYF

clone size: NA
J gene: TRBJ2-7
D gene: TRBD1
V gene: TRBV5-4
CDR3 DNA: TGTGCCAGCAGCTGGGGACAGGGGCAAGACGAGCAGTACTTC
CDR3 protein: CASSWGQGQDEQYF

clone size: once
J gene: TRBJ2-3
D gene: TRBD2
V gene: TRBV7-3
CDR3 DNA: TGTGCCAGCAGCTTAAAAGCGGGGATGGCAGATACGCAGTATTTT
CDR3 protein: CASSLKAGMADTQYF

clone size: few
J gene: TRBJ1-1
D gene: TRBD1
V gene: TRBV7-9
CDR3 DNA: TGTGCCAGCAGCCAGGGGGCAGCCGAAGCTTTCTTT
CDR3 protein: CASSQGAAEAFF

clone size: NA
J gene: TRBJ1-2
D gene: TRBD1
V gene: TRBV7-2
CDR3 DNA: TGTGCCAGCAGCTTATTAGGCTCAGGGGGCGCGTGGTATGGCTACACCTTC
CDR3 protein: CASSLLGSGGAWYGYTF

clone size: NA
J gene: TRBJ1-2
D gene: NA
V gene: TRBV7-3
CDR3 DNA: TGTGCCAGCAGCCTCAACGGCGGGGCGCAGGCCTATGGCTACACCTTC
CDR3 protein: CASSLNGGAQAYGYTF

clone size: NA
J gene: TRBJ2-1
D gene: NA
V gene: TRBV9
CDR3 DNA: TGTGCCAGCAGCGTAGAAGGACTCGATGAGCAGTTCTTC
CDR3 protein: CASSVEGLDEQFF

clone size: NA
J gene: TRBJ2-1
D gene: NA
V gene: TRBV5-1
CDR3 DNA: TGCGCCAGCAGCTCTCAGGGCTCTGAGCAGTTCTTC
CDR3 protein: CASSSQGSEQFF

clone size: NA
J gene: TRBJ1-2
D gene: NA
V gene: TRBV5-5
CDR3 DNA: TGTGCCAGCAGCCCGACATCTCCGAACTTCTATGGCTACACCTTC
CDR3 protein: CASSPTSPNFYGYTF

clone size: few
J gene: TRBJ2-1
D gene: TRBD1
V gene: TRBV5-8
CDR3 DNA: TGTGCCAGCAGCCGTAGGACAGGGGCATACAATGAGCAGTTCTTC
CDR3 protein: CASSRRTGAYNEQFF

clone size: NA
J gene: TRBJ1-1
D gene: NA
V gene: TRBV9
CDR3 DNA: TGTGCCAGCAGCGAGGGGGTGGGGGCTTTGAACACTGAAGCTTTCTTT
CDR3 protein: CASSEGVGALNTEAFF

clone size: NA
J gene: TRBJ1-1
D gene: NA
V gene: TRBV19
CDR3 DNA: TGTGCCAGTAGTATCTACAGCTACACTGAAGCTTTCTTT
CDR3 protein: CASSIYSYTEAFF

clone size: NA
J gene: TRBJ2-1
D gene: TRBD2
V gene: TRBV11-2
CDR3 DNA: TGTGCCAGCACGCACGGGGGGAGTCGCAATGAGCAGTTCTTC
CDR3 protein: CASTHGGSRNEQFF

clone size: NA
J gene: TRBJ1-1
D gene: NA
V gene: TRBV14
CDR3 DNA: TGTGCCAGCAGCCGCGGACTATTATCTGAAGCTTTCTTT
CDR3 protein: CASSRGLLSEAFF

clone size: NA
J gene: TRBJ1-5
D gene: NA
V gene: TRBV5-4
CDR3 DNA: TGTGCCAGCAGCTTGGATGGGACACCGAATCAGCCCCAGCATTTT
CDR3 protein: CASSLDGTPNQPQHF

clone size: NA
J gene: TRBJ2-2
D gene: TRBD1
V gene: TRBV19
CDR3 DNA: TGTGCCAGTAGTAGCAGGATTACAGGGGGCAACACCGGGGAGCTGTTTTTT
CDR3 protein: CASSSRITGGNTGELFF

clone size: NA
J gene: TRBJ1-4
D gene: TRBD1
V gene: TRBV19
CDR3 DNA: TGTGCCACGGACCCGGGGGACAGGGAGCATCCAACTAATGAAAAACTGTTTTTT
CDR3 protein: CATDPGDREHPTNEKLFF

clone size: NA
J gene: TRBJ1-1
D gene: NA
V gene: TRBV4-3
CDR3 DNA: TGCGCCAGCGGGGCATTGAACACTGAAGCTTTCTTT
CDR3 protein: CASGALNTEAFF

clone size: NA
J gene: TRBJ2-2
D gene: NA
V gene: TRBV6-4
CDR3 DNA: TGTGCCAGCAGTGAACGGAGGGGTCGGGAGCTGTTTTTT
CDR3 protein: CASSERRGRELFF

clone size: NA
J gene: TRBJ1-2
D gene: NA
V gene: TRBV5-6
CDR3 DNA: TGTGCCACCCAGCGGGGCGCTAACTATGGCTACACCTTC
CDR3 protein: CATQRGANYGYTF

clone size: NA
J gene: TRBJ2-7
D gene: NA
V gene: TRBV7-8
CDR3 DNA: TGTGCCAGCAGCTTAGGGGTCGCCCTCGGGGAGCAGTACTTC
CDR3 protein: CASSLGVALGEQYF

clone size: NA
J gene: TRBJ2-1
D gene: TRBD1
V gene: TRBV27
CDR3 DNA: TGTGCCAGCAGTTTGACAGGGATTTACAATGAGCAGTTCTTC
CDR3 protein: CASSLTGIYNEQFF

clone size: NA
J gene: TRBJ1-6
D gene: TRBD1
V gene: TRBV7-9
CDR3 DNA: TGTGCCAGCAGGGAATATGGGACAGCAGGGGCGAGGGATTCACCCCTCCACTTT
CDR3 protein: CASREYGTAGARDSPLHF

clone size: NA
J gene: TRBJ2-1
D gene: NA
V gene: TRBV7-2
CDR3 DNA: TGTGCCAGCAGCCCACCGACAGTCTCCTACAATGAGCAGTTCTTC
CDR3 protein: CASSPPTVSYNEQFF

clone size: NA
J gene: TRBJ1-1
D gene: NA
V gene: TRBV7-9
CDR3 DNA: TGTGCCAGCAGCCCACGAGACATGAACACTGAAGCTTTCTTT
CDR3 protein: CASSPRDMNTEAFF